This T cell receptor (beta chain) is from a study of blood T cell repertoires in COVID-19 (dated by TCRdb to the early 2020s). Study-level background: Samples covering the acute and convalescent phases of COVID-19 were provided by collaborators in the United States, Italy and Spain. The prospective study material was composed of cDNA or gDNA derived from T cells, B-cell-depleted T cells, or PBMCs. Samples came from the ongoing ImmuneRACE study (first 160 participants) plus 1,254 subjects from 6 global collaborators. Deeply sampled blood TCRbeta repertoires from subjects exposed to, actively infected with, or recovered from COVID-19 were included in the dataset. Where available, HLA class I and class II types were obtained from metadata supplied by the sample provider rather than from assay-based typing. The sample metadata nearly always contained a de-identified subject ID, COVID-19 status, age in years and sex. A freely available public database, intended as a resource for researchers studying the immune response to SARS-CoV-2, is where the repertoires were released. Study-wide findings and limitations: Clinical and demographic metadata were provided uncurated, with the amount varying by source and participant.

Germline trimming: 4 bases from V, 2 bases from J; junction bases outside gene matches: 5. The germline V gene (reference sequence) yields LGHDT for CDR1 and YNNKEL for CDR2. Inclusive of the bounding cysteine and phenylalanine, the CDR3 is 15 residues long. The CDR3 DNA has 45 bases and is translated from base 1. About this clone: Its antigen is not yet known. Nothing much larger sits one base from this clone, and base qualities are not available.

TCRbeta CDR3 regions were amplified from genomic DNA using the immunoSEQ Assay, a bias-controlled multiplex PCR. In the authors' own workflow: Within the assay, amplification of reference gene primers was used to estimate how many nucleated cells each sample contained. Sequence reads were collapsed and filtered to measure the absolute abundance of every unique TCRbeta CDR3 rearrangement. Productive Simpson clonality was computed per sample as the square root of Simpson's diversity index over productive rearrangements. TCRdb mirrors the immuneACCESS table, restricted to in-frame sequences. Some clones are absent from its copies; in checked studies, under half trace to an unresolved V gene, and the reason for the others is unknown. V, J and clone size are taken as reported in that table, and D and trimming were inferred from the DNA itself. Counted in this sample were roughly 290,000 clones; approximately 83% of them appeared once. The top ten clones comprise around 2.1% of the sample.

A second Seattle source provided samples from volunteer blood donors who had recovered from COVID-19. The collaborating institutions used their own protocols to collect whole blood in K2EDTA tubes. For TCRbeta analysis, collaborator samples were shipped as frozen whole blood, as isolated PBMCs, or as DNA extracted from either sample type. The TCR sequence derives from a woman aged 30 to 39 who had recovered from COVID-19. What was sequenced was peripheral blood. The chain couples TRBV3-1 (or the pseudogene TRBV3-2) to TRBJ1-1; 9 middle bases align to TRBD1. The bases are TGTGCCAGCAGCCCCTCGGGACAGGGCAACACTGAAGCTTTCTTT. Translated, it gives CASSPSGQGNTEAFF.